A selection of T cell receptor beta chains follows, all from one sample in a study of identifying expanded T cells in peripheral blood. Here immunoSEQ multiplex PCR was the method, and the copy in TCRdb shows in-frame clones only, minus some. This sample yields about 110,000 clones, of which 75% to 90% are seen a single time; roughly 15% belongs to the top ten. The sample consisted of blood. The receptor set was obtained from a person aged 18 to 75 in good health. Each CDR3 is given with its conserved first and last residue. D genes are given only for firm matches. Where a row states a size, it is once, few, many or the class of an expanded clone; other rows omit it.

TGCGCCAGCAGCTCGGGACAGCTGAGGGGCTATGGCTACACCTTC	CASSSGQLRGYGYTF	-	TRBD1	TRBJ1-2	TRBV5-1
TGTGCCAGCGCGGCGGCGGGGGGCCGCAGGTGGCAGTACTTC	CASAAAGGRRWQYF	-	TRBD2	TRBJ2-7	TRBV11-2
TGTGCCAGCAGCCCGGGCCGGAACACTGAAGCTTTCTTT	CASSPGRNTEAFF	-	-	TRBJ1-1	TRBV7-2
TGTGCCAGTAGTACGCAGAGCGATTCACCCCTCCACTTT	CASSTQSDSPLHF	-	-	TRBJ1-6	TRBV19
TGTGCCAGTAGTATAATGGCAGCTTTGAATTCACCCCTCCACTTT	CASSIMAALNSPLHF	-	-	TRBJ1-6	TRBV19
TGTGCCAGCAGTTTTCGCGGGGGGGACAATGAGCAGTTCTTC	CASSFRGGDNEQFF	-	TRBD2	TRBJ2-1	TRBV27
TGCGCCAGCAGCATACCCGGGACTAAGAAAGAGACCCAGTACTTC	CASSIPGTKKETQYF	-	TRBD2	TRBJ2-5	TRBV5-1
TGTGCCAGCAGTAGGGGACTGTCCTACAATGAGCAGTTCTTC	CASSRGLSYNEQFF	-	-	TRBJ2-1	TRBV6-1
TGCGCCAGCAGCCAAGAATGGAGCGGCCAAGAGACCCAGTACTTC	CASSQEWSGQETQYF	-	-	TRBJ2-5	TRBV4-3
TGTGCCTGGAGTGTAAGCGGGGGCTACGGCTACACCTTC	CAWSVSGGYGYTF	-	-	TRBJ1-2	TRBV30
TGTGCCACCAAAACCCTAGCGGGCTACGAGCAGTACTTC	CATKTLAGYEQYF	-	TRBD2	TRBJ2-7	TRBV6-1
TGCAGCGTCCGGGGCTCTGGGGCCAACGTCCTGACTTTC	CSVRGSGANVLTF	-	-	TRBJ2-6	TRBV29-1
TGTGCCAGCAGTTTACCCCAGGGGGCGGATAATGAGCAGTTCTTC	CASSLPQGADNEQFF	once	TRBD1	TRBJ2-1	TRBV28
TGTGCCAGCAAGGGGGACTTTAAGGACGAGCAGTACTTC	CASKGDFKDEQYF	-	-	TRBJ2-7	TRBV27
TGTGCCAGACCACGGCGAACGGGGAGACCTCAACCCTACAATGAGCAGTTCTTC	CARPRRTGRPQPYNEQFF	-	-	TRBJ2-1	TRBV5-3
TGTGCCAGCTACCCTACACGGGGGCAGTTCTTC	CASYPTRGQFF	-	-	TRBJ2-1	TRBV2
TGTGCCAGCAGCGCTAGTTCTACGGTTGGTGTCCTGACTTTC	CASSASSTVGVLTF	-	-	TRBJ2-6	TRBV7-9
TGTGCCATCAGTGGTTCCGGCCGTATTAGCACAGATACGCAGTATTTT	CAISGSGRISTDTQYF	-	-	TRBJ2-3	TRBV10-3
TGTGCCAGCAGTGTCTCAGCTTATGGCCACACCTTC	CASSVSAYGHTF	-	-	TRBJ1-2	TRBV2
TGTGCCAGCAGCTACTACAGGGGGCTTGGAAACACCATATATTTT	CASSYYRGLGNTIYF	-	TRBD1	TRBJ1-3	TRBV7-8
TGTGCCAGCAGCTATGAAGCGGTCCACACAGATACGCAGTATTTT	CASSYEAVHTDTQYF	-	-	TRBJ2-3	TRBV7-2
TGTGCCAGCTCCCCGGGGGACTTCCAGGGCAATCAGCCCCAGCATTTT	CASSPGDFQGNQPQHF	-	-	TRBJ1-5	TRBV28
TGTGCCAGCAGCCATGTACAGAACACTGAAGCTTTCTTT	CASSHVQNTEAFF	-	-	TRBJ1-1	TRBV4-2
TGTGCCAGTAGTACGCCGGGACTAGCGGGGGGGAACCAAGAGACCCAGTACTTC	CASSTPGLAGGNQETQYF	once	TRBD2	TRBJ2-5	TRBV19
TGTGCCAGCAGCTCCGACAGGGGTTATTCACCCCTCCACTTT	CASSSDRGYSPLHF	few	TRBD1	TRBJ1-6	TRBV9
TGTGCCAGCTCCCCCACAGCGTCAGATACGCAGTATTTT	CASSPTASDTQYF	-	-	TRBJ2-3	TRBV18
TGTGCTAGTGGTTTGCAAGGGACTAGTGAGCAGTACTTC	CASGLQGTSEQYF	-	TRBD2	TRBJ2-7	TRBV12-5
TGTGCCTGGACGCAGGGGAGCTCCTATAATTCACCCCTCCACTTT	CAWTQGSSYNSPLHF	-	-	TRBJ1-6	TRBV30
TGTGCCAGCAGCTTGGTGGGACAGGGAGCCTACGAGCAGTACTTC	CASSLVGQGAYEQYF	-	TRBD1	TRBJ2-7	TRBV5-6
TGTGCCAGCAGCCTCCTATCGGGCCCTAGCACAGATACGCAGTATTTT	CASSLLSGPSTDTQYF	-	-	TRBJ2-3	TRBV11-3
TGTGCCAGCAGCTCGCAGGCCCCGGGGGGCACCGGGGAGCTGTTTTTT	CASSSQAPGGTGELFF	-	TRBD2	TRBJ2-2	TRBV4-2
TGTGCCAGCACCGGTCAAACTGACGGACCCTATGGCTACACCTTC	CASTGQTDGPYGYTF	-	-	TRBJ1-2	TRBV11-2
TGTGCCAGCAGCCGGAACACTGAAGCTTTCTTT	CASSRNTEAFF	-	-	TRBJ1-1	TRBV7-2
TGCAGCGTACCCCGGGACAGGGCCGACGGCTACACCTTC	CSVPRDRADGYTF	-	TRBD1	TRBJ1-2	TRBV29-1
TGTGCCAGCAGCTTGGACGGCGGGGGGGCTATTGAGCAGTACTTC	CASSLDGGGAIEQYF	-	TRBD2	TRBJ2-7	TRBV5-5
TGTGCCAGCAACCCACAGGGGAGGAATCAGCCCCAGCATTTT	CASNPQGRNQPQHF	-	TRBD1	TRBJ1-5	TRBV2
TGTGCCACCGCAAGCGGCAGGCCTGCCTACGAGCAGTACTTC	CATASGRPAYEQYF	-	-	TRBJ2-7	TRBV15
TGCGCCAGCAGCGGGAGGCAAGGGAAAAACTATGGCTACACCTTC	CASSGRQGKNYGYTF	-	-	TRBJ1-2	TRBV4-3
TGTGCCATCAGCGCACAGGTTAGCGGAGTCTCCGAGCAGTACTTC	CAISAQVSGVSEQYF	-	-	TRBJ2-7	TRBV10-3